The rows below give T cell receptor beta chains drawn from one sample of a study of T cell responses to AZD1222 COVID-19 vaccine. This table comes from immunoSEQ multiplex PCR, and its TCRdb copy is limited to in-frame clones, with some not included. The sample has about 130,000 clones, 90% to 95% seen once. This material consisted of peripheral blood, taken on day 0 of AZD1222 vaccination. These receptors were collected from an adult in good health. CDR3s include the opening cysteine and the closing phenylalanine or tryptophan.

>TRBV7-6|12
CASSSRVGEQYF
>TRBV7-2|15
CASSLEGGRNQPQHF
>TRBV7-2|15
CASSFRDSSYNELFF
>TRBV18|17
CASSPRSGTGSGNTIYF
>TRBV6-2/TRBV6-3|11
CASSRQYGYTF
>TRBV3-1/TRBV3-2|13
CASSSRLGETQYF
>TRBV10-3|14
CAISEQGSGNTIYF
>TRBV7-8|16
CASSSISGIRGCEQYF
>TRBV16|15
CASSPNRRQGLGAFF
>TRBV18|13
CASSPGWDTEAFF
>TRBV7-9|16
CASSSGRGGSGNTIYF
>TRBV7-2|13
CASSTYRNYGYTF
>TRBV6-4|14
CASSEGGGPDTQYF
>TRBV6-5|15
CASSLGGGGRDTQYF
>TRBV4-2|14
CASSQVASSYEQYF
>TRBV5-4|14
CASSPPREQETQYF
>TRBV27|16
CASSLSLQGTNSPLHF
>TRBV18|14
CASSPRTATDTQYF
>TRBV20-1|16
CSASDLDWDSTDTQYF
>TRBV9|18
CASSVAGTGGVSNQPQHF
>TRBV7-9|16
CASSLVGGPAGQTQYF
>TRBV7-2|15
CASSLDLEGLYGYTF
>TRBV4-3|16
CASSQQILPSGNTIYF
>TRBV11-2|15
CASRPPGLDSDTQYF
>TRBV12-3/TRBV12-4|13
CASGRTINQPQHF
>TRBV7-2|12
CASSLIQDTQYF
>TRBV5-8|14
CASSSGLYTGELFF
>TRBV6-1|12
CASSSGGETQYF
>TRBV18|17
CASSLWGTRDRADEQFF
>TRBV7-2|14
CASSVDRGQETQYF
>TRBV7-2|13
CASSLNREETQYF
>TRBV10-3|13
CAISESLNTEAFF
>TRBV18|12
CASSLRGETQYF
>TRBV9|16
CASSVEGSGGRNIQYF
>TRBV7-9|15
CASSLGLVGTDTQYF
>TRBV12-3/TRBV12-4|12
CASSFGDTEAFF
>TRBV7-2|14
CAIEGTGTSYEQYF
>TRBV7-2|13
CASSLYRGYEQYF
>TRBV18|14
CASSVTGTNEKLFF
>TRBV7-3|15
CASREGRANTGELFF
>TRBV2|14
CAGRRTSGGETQYF
>TRBV7-2|14
CASSHDRGPWEQYF
>TRBV4-3|13
CASSQDRLERLFF